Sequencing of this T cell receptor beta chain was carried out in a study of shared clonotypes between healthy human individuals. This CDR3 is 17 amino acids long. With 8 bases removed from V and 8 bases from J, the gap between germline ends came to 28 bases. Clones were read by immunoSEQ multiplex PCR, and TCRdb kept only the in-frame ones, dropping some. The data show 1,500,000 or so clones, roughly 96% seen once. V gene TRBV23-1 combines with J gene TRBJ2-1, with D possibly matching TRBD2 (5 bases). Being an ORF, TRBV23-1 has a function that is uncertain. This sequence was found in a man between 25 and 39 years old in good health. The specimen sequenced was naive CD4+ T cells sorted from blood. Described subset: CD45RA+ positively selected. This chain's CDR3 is CASCFETNLPRGYEQFF. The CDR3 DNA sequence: TGCGCCAGCTGCTTCGAGACCAACCTCCCCCGGGGATATGAGCAGTTCTTC.